This T cell receptor beta chain was retrieved from a study of cytomegalovirus exposure and HLA in healthy donors. Study overall: The same platform was used for the 120 or so validation repertoires as for the 650 to 800 first-cohort repertoires, as reported in a later analysis.

Trimming shortened V by 4 bases and J by 3 bases, and 14 bases separated the two germline ends. The CDR3 sequence is 15 residues long. CDR1 is WSHSY, CDR2 SAAADI, per germline. With respect to this clone: Its antigen is unknown.

Measured with immunoSEQ multiplex PCR; TCRdb has only the in-frame clones, and not every one. The top ten clones hold about 2.2% of a sample with 55,000 to 70,000 clones, about 91% of them seen once. Whole-study findings and limits: A few chains linked to CMV were shown in vitro to be specific for CMV antigens. Cytomegalovirus-associated TCR beta chains were listed, numbering around 150.

The roughly 120-subject validation cohort, separate from the approximately 670-subject first cohort, included the donors. This clonotype was sampled from a woman aged 30 to 39 in good health and CMV-seronegative. The sample comprised PBMCs. This sequence joins TRBV10-2 and TRBJ2-3; D possibly corresponds to TRBD2 (5 bases). The CDR3 here is CASSGFARGTDTQYF. For the CDR3, the DNA is TGCGCCAGCAGTGGATTCGCTAGAGGGACAGATACGCAGTATTTT.